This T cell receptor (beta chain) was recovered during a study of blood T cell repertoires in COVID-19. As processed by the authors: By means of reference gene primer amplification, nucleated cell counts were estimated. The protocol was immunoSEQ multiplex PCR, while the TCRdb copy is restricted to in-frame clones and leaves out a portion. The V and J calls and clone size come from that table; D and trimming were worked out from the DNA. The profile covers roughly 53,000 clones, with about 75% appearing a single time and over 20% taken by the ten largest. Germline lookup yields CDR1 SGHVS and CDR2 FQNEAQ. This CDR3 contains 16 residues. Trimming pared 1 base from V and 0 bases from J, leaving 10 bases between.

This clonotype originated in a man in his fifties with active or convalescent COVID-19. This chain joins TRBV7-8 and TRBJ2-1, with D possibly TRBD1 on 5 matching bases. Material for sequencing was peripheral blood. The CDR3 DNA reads TGTGCCAGCAGCTTAGGCCAGGGCGGCTCCTACAATGAGCAGTTCTTC. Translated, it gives CASSLGQGGSYNEQFF. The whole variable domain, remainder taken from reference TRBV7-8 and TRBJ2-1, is GAGVSQSPRYKVAKRGQDVALRCDPISGHVSLFWYQQALGQGPEFLTYFQNEAQLDKSGLPSDRFFAERPEGSVSTLKIQRTQQEDSAVYLCASSLGQGGSYNEQFFGPGTRLTVL.